Listed below are T cell receptor beta chains from one sample, sequenced in a study of T cells in Graves' hyperthyroidism and ophthalmopathy. One entry per CDR3 protein results from TCRdb running MiXCR on the multiplex PCR reads. The data hold 200,000 to 300,000 distinct CDR3 sequences, with approximately 16% observed a single time. The specimen was blood. The receptor set was obtained from a woman aged 18-30 years with Graves' ophthalmopathy. Each CDR3 is given with its conserved first and last residue. A D gene is named only where the DNA matches it firmly. Some rows have no size entry. The others give once, few or many, or a class for an expanded clone.

v_call	d_call	j_call	clone_size	cdr3_aa	cdr3_nt
TRBV28	TRBD1	TRBJ2-1	many	CASSPPGQDNEQFF	TGTGCCAGCAGTCCCCCCGGACAGGACAATGAGCAGTTCTTC
TRBV7-2	.	TRBJ2-2	many	CASSLPGQRRGELFF	TGTGCCAGCAGCTTACCGGGGCAAAGAAGAGGGGAGCTGTTTTTT
TRBV6-1	TRBD1	TRBJ2-1	many	CASRNRDRGQYNEQFF	TGTGCCAGCAGAAACCGGGACAGGGGACAATACAATGAGCAGTTCTTC
TRBV28	.	TRBJ1-2	.	CASNFQGIGAGYGYTF	TGTGCCAGCAATTTTCAGGGGATAGGGGCGGGCTATGGCTACACCTTC
TRBV24-1	TRBD2	TRBJ2-1	many	CASGASGRGEQFF	TGTGCCTCTGGGGCTAGCGGGAGAGGGGAGCAGTTCTTC
TRBV28	.	TRBJ2-1	many	CASSYAGDEQFF	TGTGCCAGCAGTTACGCAGGAGATGAGCAGTTCTTC
TRBV28	.	TRBJ1-5	many	CASSFGGASNQPQHF	TGTGCCAGCAGTTTTGGCGGGGCCAGCAATCAGCCCCAGCATTTT
TRBV2	TRBD1	TRBJ1-6	many	CASSDRGYSPLHF	TGTGCCAGCAGCGACAGGGGGTATTCACCCCTCCACTTT
TRBV18	TRBD1	TRBJ2-7	many	CASKQGADSYEQYF	TGTGCCAGCAAACAGGGGGCCGACTCCTACGAGCAGTACTTC
TRBV3-1	TRBD2	TRBJ2-2	many	CASSQGGLLAGSSGELFF	TGTGCCAGCAGCCAAGGGGGGCTCTTAGCGGGGAGCTCCGGGGAGCTGTTTTTT
TRBV7-9	.	TRBJ1-4	many	CASSVNNEKLFF	TGTGCCAGCAGCGTTAATAATGAAAAACTGTTTTTT
TRBV10-3	TRBD2	TRBJ2-1	.	CAISPGLAGGINEQFF	TGTGCCATCAGCCCGGGACTAGCGGGGGGGATAAATGAGCAGTTCTTC
TRBV7-9	TRBD1	TRBJ1-1	many	CASSVGTGGFTEAFF	TGTGCCAGCAGCGTTGGGACAGGGGGCTTCACTGAAGCTTTCTTT
TRBV7-9	.	TRBJ2-1	many	CASSPYDLYGQFF	TGTGCCAGCAGCCCCTATGACCTCTATGGGCAGTTCTTC
TRBV13	.	TRBJ1-2	many	CASSSRGRGGYTF	TGTGCCAGCAGCTCCCGTGGGAGGGGAGGCTACACCTTC
TRBV10-3	TRBD1	TRBJ1-2	many	CAISELTGALYGYTF	TGTGCCATCAGTGAGTTGACAGGGGCCTTATATGGCTACACCTTC
TRBV12-3/TRBV12-4	.	TRBJ2-1	many	CASTPRHNEQFF	TGTGCCAGCACCCCACGTCACAATGAGCAGTTCTTC
TRBV10-3	TRBD1	TRBJ1-2	.	CAISEGQGFYGYTF	TGTGCCATCAGTGAGGGACAGGGCTTCTATGGCTACACCTTC
TRBV24-1	.	TRBJ2-1	many	CATSDRGHIEQFF	TGTGCCACCAGTGACAGAGGACATATTGAGCAGTTCTTC
TRBV19	.	TRBJ2-7	many	CASSIHFSVGSSYEQYF	TGTGCCAGTAGTATCCATTTTTCGGTCGGCAGCTCCTACGAGCAGTACTTC
TRBV7-3	.	TRBJ1-1	many	CASALTQGEAFF	TGTGCCAGCGCGTTAACACAGGGTGAAGCTTTCTTT
TRBV6-1	.	TRBJ2-1	many	CASTRASYNEQFF	TGTGCCAGCACTCGTGCCTCCTACAATGAGCAGTTCTTC
TRBV6-2/TRBV6-3	.	TRBJ1-5	many	CASSYSLYLGKSPQHF	TGTGCCAGCAGTTACTCGCTATATCTGGGCAAGTCACCCCAGCATTTT
TRBV12-3/TRBV12-4	TRBD1	TRBJ2-1	many	CASSSRLWTGGSNEQFF	TGTGCCAGCAGTTCGCGCCTGTGGACAGGGGGTAGTAATGAGCAGTTCTTC